The clone carrying this T cell receptor (beta chain) was found once. TCR beta VDJ and CDR3 profiles were obtained from a genomic DNA template. TCRdb fed the reads into MiXCR, producing one record per CDR3 protein. The table shows 210,000 or so distinct CDR3 sequences, with roughly 53% occurring only once. The sample originates from a study of CD8+CD57+ T cells in acquired aplastic anemia. By flow cytometry, patients selected for sequencing had shown an expansion of CD8+CD57+ cells. Blood came from patients not yet given any therapy. Trimming pared 6 bases from V and 7 bases from J, leaving 10 bases between. Germline CDR1 and CDR2: LNHDA and SQIVND (reference sequence). The CDR3 contains 13 residues.

Input material: sorted CD4+, CD8+, or CD8+CD57+ T cells (not recorded which) from PBMCs. This clonotype was obtained from a human donor with aplastic anemia. V and J are TRBV19 and TRBJ1-6; perhaps TRBD1 as D (6 bases). CDR3: CASRKTGNSPLHF. The CDR3 DNA sequence: TGTGCCAGTAGGAAAACAGGGAATTCACCCCTCCACTTT.